The present T cell receptor (beta chain) was sequenced within a study of immune evolution from preneoplasia to lung adenocarcinoma. Study results and limitations: Clonality was highest in normal lung, lower in later-stage lesions apparently.

The data were produced by immunoSEQ multiplex PCR, yet TCRdb's version contains in-frame clones alone and is incomplete. The profile shows several thousand clones, about four fifths of them singletons. Concerning this clone: Its specificity is not known.

This CDR3 has 14 residues. Germline V lookup: CDR1 GTSNPN, CDR2 SVGIG (reference sequence). Deletions cut 0 bases from V and 2 bases from J, with 10 bases between. Patients had resection in Japan or China between about 2014 and 2018. Two lung cancer pathologists independently confirmed each histologic diagnosis. The sequenced sample consisted of FFPE adjacent normal lung tissue. The V and J genes are TRBV30 and TRBJ2-5; TRBD2 might be the D (5 bases). This TCR was sampled from a donor at least 70 years old with lung adenocarcinoma. CDR3 loop: CAWSVGGSQETQYF. Here the CDR3 DNA reads TGTGCCTGGAGTGTAGGAGGCTCGCAAGAGACCCAGTACTTC.